A selection of T cell receptor beta chains follows, all from one sample in a study of early T cells in non-severe SARS-CoV-2 infection. TCRdb re-called the 5' RACE reads with MiXCR, one entry per CDR3 protein. The sample contains 60,000 to 75,000 distinct CDR3 sequences, around 10% of which appear only once. Source material: whole blood. Every receptor here comes from an adult who was a healthcare worker with PCR-confirmed SARS-CoV-2 infection or an uninfected control (not recorded which). Each CDR3 is given with its conserved first and last residue. Fields, in order: J gene, clone size, V gene, D gene, CDR3 protein, CDR3 DNA. The D gene is left open where the match is weak. Clone sizes are given selectively: once, few, many, or a class where the clone is expanded.

TRBJ2-6 | many | TRBV29-1 | - | CSVEGYGLSSGANVLTF | TGCAGCGTTGAGGGGTACGGACTTAGCTCTGGGGCCAACGTCCTGACTTTC
TRBJ2-5 | few | TRBV27 | TRBD1 | CASSPRTGRGETQYF | TGTGCCAGCAGCCCTAGGACAGGTCGGGGAGAGACCCAGTACTTC
TRBJ1-5 | many | TRBV13 | - | CASPGGALYSNQPQHF | TGTGCCAGCCCGGGCGGGGCCCTGTATAGCAATCAGCCCCAGCATTTT
TRBJ1-2 | - | TRBV6-2/TRBV6-3 | - | CASSTVGYAIGGYTF | TGTGCCAGCAGCACCGTAGGTTACGCGATCGGTGGCTACACCTTC
TRBJ2-2 | many | TRBV28 | - | CASSQGSLANTGELFF | TGTGCCAGCAGTCAGGGGTCCCTAGCCAACACCGGGGAGCTGTTTTTT
TRBJ2-4 | - | TRBV7-2 | - | CASSTGGRENIQYF | TGTGCCAGCAGCACAGGCGGCAGAGAAAACATTCAGTACTTC
TRBJ2-2 | many | TRBV7-9 | TRBD2 | CASSPGTTNTGELFF | TGTGCCAGCAGCCCCGGGACTACAAACACCGGGGAGCTGTTTTTT
TRBJ2-7 | - | TRBV20-1 | - | CSARDGLRDHSYEQYF | TGCAGTGCTAGAGATGGACTGAGAGACCACTCCTACGAGCAGTACTTC
TRBJ1-5 | many | TRBV6-1 | - | CASSERGPQPQHF | TGTGCCAGCAGTGAACGGGGGCCGCAGCCCCAGCATTTT
TRBJ1-5 | few | TRBV18 | - | CASSPEASNQPQHF | TGTGCCAGCTCACCAGAAGCTAGCAATCAGCCCCAGCATTTT
TRBJ1-5 | - | TRBV29-1 | TRBD1 | CSAVTGDDQPQHF | TGCAGCGCCGTGACAGGGGATGACCAGCCCCAGCATTTT
TRBJ2-3 | few | TRBV5-1 | - | CASRRGSDTQYF | TGCGCCAGTAGGAGGGGCTCAGATACGCAGTATTTT
TRBJ2-7 | few | TRBV11-2 | TRBD1 | CASSPRQGTYEQYF | TGTGCCAGCAGCCCTCGACAGGGGACCTACGAGCAGTACTTC
TRBJ2-7 | many | TRBV5-1 | - | CASSLAGATYEQYF | TGCGCCAGCAGCTTGGCAGGCGCAACCTACGAGCAGTACTTC
TRBJ2-1 | few | TRBV29-1 | - | CSVDPGRSALNEQFF | TGCAGCGTTGATCCGGGTAGGTCAGCGCTCAATGAGCAGTTCTTC
TRBJ1-1 | many | TRBV27 | TRBD1 | CASSLSWAGGHTEAFF | TGTGCCAGCAGTTTATCTTGGGCAGGGGGGCACACTGAAGCTTTCTTT
TRBJ2-5 | once | TRBV12-3/TRBV12-4 | - | CASLPSQGAQETQYF | TGTGCCAGCTTACCCTCACAGGGTGCACAAGAGACCCAGTACTTC
TRBJ1-1 | many | TRBV12-5 | - | CASGLGGNTEAFF | TGTGCTAGTGGTTTGGGGGGGAACACTGAAGCTTTCTTT
TRBJ1-2 | few | TRBV5-4 | TRBD1 | CASSLKGGTVNYGYTF | TGTGCCAGCAGCCTCAAGGGGGGGACAGTAAACTATGGCTACACCTTC
TRBJ1-2 | - | TRBV7-9 | TRBD1 | CASSPGQGYGYTF | TGTGCCAGCAGCCCGGGACAGGGTTATGGCTACACCTTC
TRBJ1-2 | few | TRBV6-6 | - | CASSLTGTTNYGYTF | TGTGCCAGCAGCCTAACAGGGACGACTAACTATGGCTACACCTTC
TRBJ2-5 | few | TRBV10-2 | TRBD2 | CASSEGVAGGQETQYF | TGCGCCAGCAGTGAGGGGGTAGCGGGGGGGCAAGAGACCCAGTACTTC
TRBJ1-1 | many | TRBV12-3/TRBV12-4 | - | CASKGPQLYTEAFF | TGTGCCAGCAAGGGGCCACAACTTTACACTGAAGCTTTCTTT
TRBJ1-4 | few | TRBV7-9 | - | CASSPDVASKLFF | TGTGCCAGCAGCCCAGACGTAGCCAGCAAACTGTTTTTT
TRBJ1-1 | many | TRBV6-5 | - | CASSFGGLGNTEAFF | TGTGCCAGCAGTTTCGGGGGACTGGGGAACACTGAAGCTTTCTTT
TRBJ1-4 | few | TRBV11-2 | - | CASSSPPGLEKLFF | TGTGCCAGCAGCTCCCCCCCCGGACTGGAAAAACTGTTTTTT
TRBJ2-2 | many | TRBV6-6 | - | CASSYSAGPGTGELFF | TGTGCCAGCAGTTACTCCGCGGGGCCGGGCACCGGGGAGCTGTTTTTT
TRBJ2-5 | - | TRBV6-5 | - | CASTHGPNLETQYF | TGTGCCAGCACTCATGGACCGAACTTAGAGACCCAGTACTTC
TRBJ2-2 | - | TRBV20-1 | - | CSARDPGGETPGSCFF | -
TRBJ2-1 | - | TRBV6-6 | - | CASGGSYNEQFF | TGTGCCAGCGGGGGCTCCTACAATGAGCAGTTCTTC
TRBJ1-1 | many | TRBV18 | - | CASSRGGPLSAEAFF | TGTGCCAGCTCACGGGGGGGACCCCTAAGCGCTGAAGCTTTCTTT
TRBJ2-6 | few | TRBV19 | - | CASSTPEGGANVLTF | TGTGCCAGTAGCACCCCGGAGGGTGGGGCCAACGTCCTGACTTTC
TRBJ2-1 | few | TRBV11-2 | - | CASTTGPGIGEQFF | TGTGCCAGCACCACCGGCCCCGGTATCGGCGAGCAGTTCTTC
TRBJ2-1 | few | TRBV11-2 | - | CASSFTHNEQFF | TGTGCCAGCAGCTTTACTCACAATGAGCAGTTCTTC
TRBJ2-5 | - | TRBV6-1 | - | CASEEPWRETQYF | TGTGCCAGCGAAGAACCGTGGCGAGAGACCCAGTACTTC
TRBJ1-1 | many | TRBV6-5 | - | CASSRSGWAVNTEAFF | TGTGCCAGCAGCCGCTCCGGATGGGCGGTGAACACTGAAGCTTTCTTT
TRBJ2-7 | - | TRBV5-5 | - | CASSLAYYSYEQYF | TGTGCCAGCAGCTTGGCCTACTACTCCTACGAGCAGTACTTC
TRBJ1-2 | few | TRBV25-1 | - | CASSGIGLSAYGYTF | TGTGCCAGCAGTGGGATCGGGCTTTCAGCCTATGGCTACACCTTC
TRBJ2-7 | many | TRBV7-9 | TRBD1 | CASSSTGTANYEQYF | TGTGCCAGCAGCTCGACCGGGACAGCGAACTACGAGCAGTACTTC
TRBJ1-2 | many | TRBV5-6 | TRBD1 | CASNKGAHGYTF | TGTGCCAGCAACAAGGGGGCGCATGGCTACACCTTC
TRBJ2-7 | few | TRBV6-1 | - | CASSTDSTYEQYF | TGTGCCAGCAGTACGGACAGCACCTACGAGCAGTACTTC
TRBJ1-5 | many | TRBV3-1 | - | CASSQGISNQPQHF | TGTGCCAGCAGCCAGGGGATTAGCAATCAGCCCCAGCATTTT
TRBJ2-2 | few | TRBV18 | - | CASSLNTGMAGELFF | TGTGCCAGCTCATTGAACACGGGAATGGCCGGGGAGCTGTTTTTT
TRBJ2-7 | few | TRBV28 | - | CASSLNSRWDSGPYEQYF | TGTGCCAGCAGTTTAAATTCCCGCTGGGATTCGGGACCCTACGAGCAGTACTTC
TRBJ2-7 | many | TRBV11-2 | TRBD1 | CASSLAWDSSYEQYF | TGTGCCAGCAGCTTAGCCTGGGACAGCTCCTACGAGCAGTACTTC
TRBJ2-1 | - | TRBV19 | TRBD2 | CASSIVSGAVWAEQFF | TGTGCCAGTAGTATAGTAAGCGGGGCGGTGTGGGCTGAGCAGTTCTTC
TRBJ2-1 | many | TRBV29-1 | - | CSVALDLSNEQFF | TGCAGCGTCGCTTTGGATCTCTCCAATGAGCAGTTCTTC
TRBJ2-1 | few | TRBV12-5 | TRBD2 | CASGDSKLAGVGYNEQFF | TGTGCTAGTGGTGACTCGAAGCTAGCGGGAGTAGGCTACAATGAGCAGTTCTTC
TRBJ1-2 | many | TRBV2 | - | CASRGRENGYTF | TGTGCCAGCAGGGGCAGGGAAAATGGCTACACCTTC
TRBJ2-2 | many | TRBV6-5 | - | CASSYSNLAGELFF | TGTGCCAGCAGTTACTCGAATTTGGCCGGGGAGCTGTTTTTT
TRBJ1-1 | many | TRBV6-1 | - | CASSAMGTGKTEAFF | TGTGCCAGCAGTGCCATGGGGACGGGGAAGACTGAAGCTTTCTTT
TRBJ2-3 | many | TRBV6-1 | - | CASRRQVVGTDTQYF | TGTGCCAGTCGAAGACAAGTCGTCGGCACAGATACGCAGTATTTT
TRBJ2-4 | few | TRBV7-2 | TRBD1 | CASSPWAGGVVRSKNIQYF | TGTGCCAGCAGCCCGTGGGCAGGGGGCGTAGTGCGGTCCAAAAACATTCAGTACTTC